This T cell receptor (beta chain) was sequenced in a study of cytomegalovirus exposure and HLA in healthy donors. Study-level results: Testing in vitro showed a few CMV-associated chains specific for CMV antigens.

The repertoire was sequenced with immunoSEQ multiplex PCR; TCRdb's copy has only in-frame clones and lacks some. The sample lists about 78,000 clones, 96% occurring once. Germline CDR1 and CDR2: MGHRA and YSYEKL. V shed 2 bases, J shed 7 bases, and the junction held 7 bases outside the gene matches. The CDR3 is 15 residues long. In the case of this clone: Its target is not known.

The sequencing sample was made of PBMCs. This receptor was identified in a man aged 18-30 years in good health and CMV-seropositive. The chain has TRBV4-1 and TRBJ1-1, with 10 nucleotides matching TRBD1. The CDR3 sequence is CASSQRQGAGNEAFF. The CDR3 DNA sequence: TGCGCCAGCAGCCAAAGACAGGGGGCGGGAAATGAAGCTTTCTTT.